The entry that follows covers one T cell receptor (beta chain) sequence. Its target is not known. The method was immunoSEQ multiplex PCR; TCRdb's version includes in-frame clones alone and lacks a portion of them. The repertoire holds more than 95,000 clones, with around 94% as singletons. These data belong to a study of siplizumab effects on memory and regulatory T cells. Whole-study results and caveats: The study found naive T cells seemingly more diverse than memory cells and seemingly major alloresponse contributors.

The V and J ends lost 0 bases and 4 bases respectively, with 13 bases between them. This CDR3 region has 16 residues. The germline gives CDR1 LNHNV, CDR2 YYDKDF (reference sequence). The TCR was taken from a human donor in good health. J is TRBJ1-5 and V is TRBV15, with D possibly TRBD1 on 5 matching bases. The sequenced sample consisted of non-Treg CD4+ T cells sorted from blood. The DNA of the CDR3 is TGTGCCACCAGCAGAGAAATAGGGACGGATAATCAGCCCCAGCATTTT. Amino acid sequence: CATSREIGTDNQPQHF.